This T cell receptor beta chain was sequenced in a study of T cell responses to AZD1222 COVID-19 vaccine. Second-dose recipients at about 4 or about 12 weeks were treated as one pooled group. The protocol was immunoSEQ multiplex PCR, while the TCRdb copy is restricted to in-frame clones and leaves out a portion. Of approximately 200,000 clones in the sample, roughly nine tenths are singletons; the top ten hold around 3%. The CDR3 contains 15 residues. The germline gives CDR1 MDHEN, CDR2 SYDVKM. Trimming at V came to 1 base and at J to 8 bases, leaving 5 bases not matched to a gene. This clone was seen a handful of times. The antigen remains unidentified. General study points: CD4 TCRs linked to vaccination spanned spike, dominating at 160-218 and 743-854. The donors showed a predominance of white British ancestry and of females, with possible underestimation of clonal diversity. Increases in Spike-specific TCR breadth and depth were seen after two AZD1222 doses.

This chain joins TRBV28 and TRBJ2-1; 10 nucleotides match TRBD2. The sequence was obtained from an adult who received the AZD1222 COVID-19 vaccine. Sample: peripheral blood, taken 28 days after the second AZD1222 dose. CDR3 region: CASSLLAGGWDEQFF. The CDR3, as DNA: TGTGCCAGCAGTTTATTAGCGGGAGGATGGGATGAGCAGTTCTTC.